This entry lists 22 T cell receptor beta chains sequenced from one sample in a study of post-analysis software for immune sequencing data. Study-level points and caveats: Roughly five TRBV segments were significantly more frequent in patients than in controls. TRBV5-6, TRBV5-1 and TRBV20-1 were among these segments.

The antigens these receptors bind are not known. Unique-molecular-identifier-tagged TCR beta cDNA libraries were used. TCRdb re-called the PCR reads with MiXCR, one entry per CDR3 protein. The sample shows hundreds of thousands of distinct CDR3 sequences, 30% of them seen only once. Sequences were obtained from blood. The source is a girl aged 5 to 17 with multiple sclerosis.

The rearrangement joins TRBV7-9 to TRBJ2-1; weak D call: TRBD2 (6 bases). Trimming stripped 1 base from V and 5 bases from J, with 15 bases between. In germline, CDR1 is SEHNR, CDR2 FQNEAQ (reference sequence). There are 16 residues in the CDR3. Written as DNA, the CDR3 is TGTGCCAGCAGCTTAGGGAGGGGTTACCTTCACAATGAGCAGTTCTTC. Amino acid sequence: CASSLGRGYLHNEQFF.

This clonotype was detected ten times or more. This sequence joins TRBV27 and TRBJ2-5; unclear D gene. The CDR3 length is 13 residues. V lost 3 bases and J 4 bases, leaving 9 bases between the germline ends. Germline V CDR1 and CDR2: MNHEY, SMNVEV (reference sequence). The CDR3 sequence is CASSFRLRETQYF. As DNA, the CDR3 is TGTGCCAGCAGTTTTCGGCTGAGAGAGACCCAGTACTTC.

The chain employs TRBV5-1 and TRBJ1-4; the match to TRBD1 covers 7 bases. Germline V CDR1 and CDR2: SGHRS, YFSETQ. This CDR3 is built from 16 residues. Unmatched junction bases numbered 2, after V lost 0 bases and J lost 0 bases. DNA for the CDR3: TGCGCCAGCAGCTTGGGGGGACAGCCAACTAATGAAAAACTGTTTTTT. It is translated as CASSLGGQPTNEKLFF.

V usage is TRBV20-1 and J usage is TRBJ1-1, with a possible D match to TRBD1 (5 bases). Per germline, CDR1 DFQATT and CDR2 SNEGSKA (reference sequence). V was pared by 1 base and J by 3 bases, with 6 bases between. This CDR3 is built from 12 residues. CDR3 region: CSARVGDTEAFF. The CDR3 nucleotides read TGCAGTGCTAGAGTAGGGGACACTGAAGCTTTCTTT.

V and J are TRBV20-1 and TRBJ2-1; 7 bases agree with TRBD1. The CDR3 has 14 amino acids. The junction had 11 bases not matched to a gene; V was cut back by 5 bases and J by 7 bases. CDR1 is DFQATT and CDR2 is SNEGSKA in the germline V gene (reference sequence). CDR3 sequence (DNA): TGCAGTGCTCTCCCCCCGGGACAGCGAAATGAGCAGTTCTTC. It codes for CSALPPGQRNEQFF.

The V gene is TRBV6-4, the J gene TRBJ2-1; 9 nucleotides line up with TRBD2. The germline V gene has CDR1 MRHNA and CDR2 SNTAGT. The CDR3 has 16 residues. V was clipped by 5 bases and J by 4 bases; unmatched bases: 9. Written as DNA, the CDR3 is TGTGCCAGCAGTAGACTAGCGGAGACCGTATACAATGAGCAGTTCTTC. Translating it yields CASSRLAETVYNEQFF.

The rearrangement links TRBV29-1 to TRBJ2-1; D is possibly TRBD1 or TRBD2 (5 bases each). Germline-derived CDR1 and CDR2 are SQVTM and ANQGSEA. The germline V and J ends were trimmed by 6 bases and 4 bases, with 16 bases remaining between them. This CDR3 spans 14 amino acids. The CDR3 loop is CSVPMGTVYNEQFF. The CDR3 bases are TGCAGCGTCCCCATGGGGACGGTATACAATGAGCAGTTCTTC.

This clonotype was picked up a small number of times. This chain links TRBV6-1 with TRBJ2-7, with D possibly TRBD2 on 5 matching bases. The CDR3 length is 17 residues. Trimming left V 2 bases short and J 7 bases short, with 24 bases between. Germline CDR1 reads MNHNS; CDR2 reads SASEGT. CDR3 in amino acids: CASSEFSSGSNLNEQYF. As DNA, the CDR3 is TGTGCCAGCAGTGAATTCAGTTCGGGGTCTAATCTAAATGAGCAGTACTTC.

The gene calls are TRBV6-5 and TRBJ1-2, with D perhaps TRBD1 (5 bases). The CDR3 has 15 residues. V gave up 1 base and J gave up 5 bases, with 14 bases separating them. From germline, CDR1 is MNHEY and CDR2 SVGAGI. The CDR3 nucleotides read TGTGCCAGCAGTTACTTAGATGGGGGAAGGTATGGCTACACCTTC. This encodes CASSYLDGGRYGYTF.

This clonotype appeared a few times. This chain joins TRBV12-3 or TRBV12-4 and TRBJ2-7; the D call may be TRBD1 or TRBD2 (5 bases each). Trimming left V 3 bases short and J 4 bases short, with 10 bases between. The CDR3 length is 13 residues. The CDR3 here is CASSFAWGYEQYF. The DNA of the CDR3 is TGTGCCAGCAGTTTCGCCTGGGGGTACGAGCAGTACTTC.

This clonotype was seen repeatedly, ten times or more. The genes are TRBV12-3 or TRBV12-4 and TRBJ2-3; no definite D call. V was pared by 1 base and J by 2 bases, with 4 bases between. The CDR3 spans 13 residues. The CDR3 reads CASSLVTTDTQYF. Here the CDR3 DNA reads TGTGCCAGCAGTTTAGTCACCACAGATACGCAGTATTTT.

In this sample, this clonotype turned up a few times. V usage is TRBV5-5 and J usage is TRBJ2-3; D not certain. Trimming took 4 bases from V and 5 from J, leaving 11 bases between them. From germline, CDR1 is SGHKS and CDR2 YYEKEE (reference sequence). This CDR3 region has 13 residues. CDR3 DNA sequence: TGTGCCAGCAGCCCGCAACCTGGAGATACGCAGTATTTT. Translation: CASSPQPGDTQYF.

V gene TRBV7-2 combines with J gene TRBJ2-3; the match to TRBD2 covers 9 bases. The CDR3 has 11 residues. J gave up 10 bases and V 5 bases, and 1 base lay outside the gene matches. Germline V lookup: CDR1 SGHTA, CDR2 FQGNSA. The CDR3 sequence is CASSAGGAQYF. The CDR3 bases are TGTGCCAGCAGCGCGGGGGGGGCGCAGTATTTT.

This chain's CDR3 is CSARGTGFYSNQPQHF. In DNA form, the CDR3 reads TGCAGTGCTAGAGGGACAGGGTTTTATAGCAATCAGCCCCAGCATTTT. The chain carries TRBV20-1 and TRBJ1-5, with 8 bases fitting TRBD1. Germline assignment: CDR1 DFQATT and CDR2 SNEGSKA (reference sequence). CDR3 length: 16 residues. Trimming removed 1 base from V and 0 bases from J; junction bases left unmatched: 5.

Many counts were recorded for this clonotype. This chain joins TRBV29-1 and TRBJ2-7, with 10 positions matching TRBD1. Germline loops: CDR1 SQVTM, CDR2 ANQGSEA. With V trimmed by 5 bases and J by 2 bases, 15 bases remained unmatched. The length of the CDR3 is 17 residues. The CDR3, as DNA: TGCAGCGTTTCCCACGACAGGGGGCCGGAGGCCCCCTACGAGCAGTACTTC. Translating gives CSVSHDRGPEAPYEQYF.

V gene TRBV3-1 combines with J gene TRBJ1-6; no clear D gene. Trimming pared 7 bases from V and 11 bases from J, leaving 21 bases between. The CDR3 runs 15 residues. Looked up from germline, CDR1 is LGHDT and CDR2 is YNNKEL (reference sequence). The CDR3 region has the DNA TGTGCCAGCAATAAGGGAGAACGCTCCGGGGCACCCCTCCACTTT. Amino acid sequence: CASNKGERSGAPLHF.

The table lists this clonotype with a few counts. This could be a read error, since a much larger clone is one nucleotide away. V gene TRBV27 combines with J gene TRBJ2-7; TRBD1 matches at 9 bases. Germline V gives CDR1 MNHEY, CDR2 SMNVEV (reference sequence). V gave up 7 bases and J gave up 3 bases; unmatched junction bases: 4. This CDR3 spans 13 amino acids. CDR3 DNA sequence: TGTGCCAGCAACCCGGGACAGGGCTACGAGCAGTACTTC. This translates into CASNPGQGYEQYF.

This clonotype was recorded many times. V is TRBV20-1 and J is TRBJ2-7; D call uncertain. The germline CDR1 and CDR2 sequences are DFQATT and SNEGSKA (reference sequence). Trimming left V 5 bases short and J 0 bases short, with 5 bases between. The CDR3 spans 11 residues. The CDR3 nucleotides are TGCAGTGCTCTGAGCTCCTACGAGCAGTACTTC. It specifies CSALSSYEQYF.

This clonotype turned up a few times. The chain is built from TRBV3-1 and TRBJ1-2, with 10 bases that match TRBD1. The CDR3 spans 15 residues. Per the germline V gene, CDR1 is LGHDT and CDR2 is YNNKEL (reference sequence). V lost 5 bases and J lost 8; bases outside the gene matches: 11. The CDR3 here is CASSKRTGTGEGYTF. The CDR3, as DNA: TGTGCCAGCAGCAAACGGACAGGGACAGGGGAGGGCTACACCTTC.

This sequence joins TRBV18 and TRBJ2-2; 7 bases line up with TRBD2. This CDR3 comprises 13 residues. CDR1 and CDR2 from the germline V gene are KGHSH and LQKENI. Unmatched junction bases numbered 1, after V lost 5 bases and J lost 4 bases. The CDR3 nucleotides are TGTGCCAGCTCAATAGCGGGCACCGGGGAGCTGTTTTTT. Residues: CASSIAGTGELFF.

This clonotype was detected a few times. This rearrangement joins TRBV4-3 to TRBJ2-7, with 8 positions matching TRBD2. With V trimmed by 4 bases and J by 3 bases, 8 bases remained unmatched. CDR3 size: 15 residues. Germline V CDR1 and CDR2: LGHNA, YSLEER. CDR3 amino acids: CASSRRAGENYEQYF. The DNA of the CDR3 is TGCGCCAGCAGCCGTAGAGCGGGAGAGAACTACGAGCAGTACTTC.

This clonotype was counted at least ten times. This chain uses TRBV5-1 with TRBJ2-3; 9 bases are a match to TRBD1. The V gene end was trimmed by 0 bases and the J gene end by 7 bases; junction bases not matched to a gene: 6. The CDR3 is made up of 15 amino acids. CDR1 is SGHRS and CDR2 is YFSETQ in the germline V gene. Written as DNA, the CDR3 is TGCGCCAGCAGCTTGGAAGGACAGGGGACACATACGCAGTATTTT. Translated, it gives CASSLEGQGTHTQYF.